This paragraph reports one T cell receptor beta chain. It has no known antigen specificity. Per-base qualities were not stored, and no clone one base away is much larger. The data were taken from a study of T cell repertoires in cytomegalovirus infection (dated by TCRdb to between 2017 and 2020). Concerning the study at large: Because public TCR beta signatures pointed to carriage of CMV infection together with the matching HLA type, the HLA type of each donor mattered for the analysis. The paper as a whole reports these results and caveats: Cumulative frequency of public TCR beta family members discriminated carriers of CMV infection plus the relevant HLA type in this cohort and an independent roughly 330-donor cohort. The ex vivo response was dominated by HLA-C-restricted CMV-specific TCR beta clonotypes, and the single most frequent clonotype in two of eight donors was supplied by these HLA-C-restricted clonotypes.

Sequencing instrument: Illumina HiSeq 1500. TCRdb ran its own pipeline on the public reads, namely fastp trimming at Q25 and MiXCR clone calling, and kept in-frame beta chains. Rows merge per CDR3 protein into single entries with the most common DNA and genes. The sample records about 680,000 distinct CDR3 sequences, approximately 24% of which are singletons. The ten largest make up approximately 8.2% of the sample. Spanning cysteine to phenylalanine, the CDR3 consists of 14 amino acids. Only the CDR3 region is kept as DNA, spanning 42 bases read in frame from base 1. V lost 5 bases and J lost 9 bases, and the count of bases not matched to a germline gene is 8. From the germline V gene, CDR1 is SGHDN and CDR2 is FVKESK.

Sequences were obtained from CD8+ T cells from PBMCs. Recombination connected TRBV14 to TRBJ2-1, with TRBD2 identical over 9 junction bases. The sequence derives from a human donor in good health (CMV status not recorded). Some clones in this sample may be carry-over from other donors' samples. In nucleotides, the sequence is TGTGCCAGCAGCGGGACTAGCCGGACAATTGAGCAGTTCTTC. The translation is CASSGTSRTIEQFF.